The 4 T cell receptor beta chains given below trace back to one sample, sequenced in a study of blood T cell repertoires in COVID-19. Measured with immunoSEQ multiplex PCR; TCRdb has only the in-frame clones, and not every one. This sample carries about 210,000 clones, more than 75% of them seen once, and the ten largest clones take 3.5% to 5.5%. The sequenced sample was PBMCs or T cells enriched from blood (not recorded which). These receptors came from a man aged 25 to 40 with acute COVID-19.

CDR3 in amino acids: CASSSGQGASYEQYF. The CDR3 DNA reads TGTGCCAGCAGCAGCGGACAGGGGGCGTCCTACGAGCAGTACTTC. The chain uses TRBV5-4 and TRBJ2-7; 11 bases match TRBD1. Trimming cost V 4 bases and J 1 base; bases outside gene matches: 4. From germline, CDR1 is SGHNT and CDR2 YYREEE (reference sequence). The CDR3 contains 15 residues.

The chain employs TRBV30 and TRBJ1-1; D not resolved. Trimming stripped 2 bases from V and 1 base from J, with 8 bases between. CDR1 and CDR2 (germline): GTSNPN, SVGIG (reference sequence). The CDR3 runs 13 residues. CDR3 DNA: TGTGCCTGGAGTTACGCGGGGAACACTGAAGCTTTCTTT. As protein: CAWSYAGNTEAFF.

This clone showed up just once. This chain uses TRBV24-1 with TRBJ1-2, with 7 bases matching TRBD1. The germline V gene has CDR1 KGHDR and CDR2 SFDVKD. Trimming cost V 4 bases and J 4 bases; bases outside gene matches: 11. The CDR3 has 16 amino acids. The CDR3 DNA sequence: TGTGCCACCAGTGACCCCGGACAGGACAGTCGCTATGGCTACACCTTC. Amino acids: CATSDPGQDSRYGYTF.

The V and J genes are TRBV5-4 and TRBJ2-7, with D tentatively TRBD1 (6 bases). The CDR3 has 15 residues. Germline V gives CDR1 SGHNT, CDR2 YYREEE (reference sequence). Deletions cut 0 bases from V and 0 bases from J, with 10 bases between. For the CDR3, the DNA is TGTGCCAGCAGCTTGGGCCTAGGGGGCTCCTACGAGCAGTACTTC. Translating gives CASSLGLGGSYEQYF.